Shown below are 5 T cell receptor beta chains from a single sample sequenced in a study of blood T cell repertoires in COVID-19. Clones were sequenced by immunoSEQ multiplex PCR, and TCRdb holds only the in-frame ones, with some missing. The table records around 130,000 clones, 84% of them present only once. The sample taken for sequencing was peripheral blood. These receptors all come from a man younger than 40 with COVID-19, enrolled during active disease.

The CDR3 DNA sequence: TGTGCCAGCGAGGGGGCACCCAGCAATCAGCCCCAGCATTTT. This translates into CASEGAPSNQPQHF. This sequence joins TRBV28 and TRBJ1-5; 7 bases are shared with TRBD1. Germline V gene lookup returns CDR1 MDHEN and CDR2 SYDVKM. The CDR3 covers 14 residues. With 8 bases clipped from V and 1 base from J, the junction kept 5 bases outside the gene matches.

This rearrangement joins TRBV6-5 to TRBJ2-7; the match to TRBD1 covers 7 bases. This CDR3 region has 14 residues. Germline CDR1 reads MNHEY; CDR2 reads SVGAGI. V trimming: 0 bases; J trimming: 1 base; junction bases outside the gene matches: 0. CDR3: CASSYSGQSYEQYF. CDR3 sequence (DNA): TGTGCCAGCAGTTACTCGGGACAGTCCTACGAGCAGTACTTC.

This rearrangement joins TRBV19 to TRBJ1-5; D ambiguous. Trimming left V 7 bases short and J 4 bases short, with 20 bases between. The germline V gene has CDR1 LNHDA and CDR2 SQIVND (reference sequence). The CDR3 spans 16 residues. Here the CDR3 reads CASMRLREGENQPQHF. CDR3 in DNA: TGTGCCAGTATGAGATTAAGGGAGGGAGAAAATCAGCCCCAGCATTTT.

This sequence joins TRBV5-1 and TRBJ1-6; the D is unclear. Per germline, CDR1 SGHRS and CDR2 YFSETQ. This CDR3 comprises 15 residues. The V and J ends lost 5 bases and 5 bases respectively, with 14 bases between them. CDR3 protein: CASSWRDGDNSPLHF. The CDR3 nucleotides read TGCGCCAGCAGTTGGCGTGACGGAGATAATTCACCCCTCCACTTT.

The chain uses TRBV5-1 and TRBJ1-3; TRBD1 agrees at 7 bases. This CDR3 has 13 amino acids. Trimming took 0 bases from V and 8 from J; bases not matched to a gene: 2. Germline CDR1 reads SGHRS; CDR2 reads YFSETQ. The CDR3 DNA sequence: TGCGCCAGCAGCTTGGGAGGGGGCGACACCATATATTTT. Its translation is CASSLGGGDTIYF.